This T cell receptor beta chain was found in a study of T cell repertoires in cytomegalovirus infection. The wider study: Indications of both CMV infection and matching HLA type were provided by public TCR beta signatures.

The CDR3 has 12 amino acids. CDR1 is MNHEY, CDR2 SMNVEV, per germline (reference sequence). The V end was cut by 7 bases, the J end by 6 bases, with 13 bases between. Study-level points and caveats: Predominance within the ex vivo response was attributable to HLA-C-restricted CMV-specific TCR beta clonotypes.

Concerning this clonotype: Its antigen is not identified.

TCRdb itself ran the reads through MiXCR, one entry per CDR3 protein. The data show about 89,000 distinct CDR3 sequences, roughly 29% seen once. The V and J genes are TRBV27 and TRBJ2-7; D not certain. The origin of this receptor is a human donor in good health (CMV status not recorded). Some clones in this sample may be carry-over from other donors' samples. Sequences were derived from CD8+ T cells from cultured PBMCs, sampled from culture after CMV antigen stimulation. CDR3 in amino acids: CASKSEFSEQYF. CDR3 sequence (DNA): TGTGCCAGCAAATCGGAGTTCTCCGAGCAGTACTTC.